The 26 T cell receptor beta chains listed next were all sequenced from one sample in a study of CD8 T cells in ankylosing spondylitis. From the 5' RACE reads, TCRdb called clonotypes with MiXCR, one entry per CDR3 protein. There are a few hundred thousand distinct CDR3 sequences in the sample; about a sixth occur only once, and more than 25% lies in the top ten. The sample comprised blood, either unsorted or a sorted T cell fraction (not recorded which). These receptors were obtained from a male donor with ankylosing spondylitis or in good health (not recorded which).

This clonotype was recorded a few times. The J gene is TRBJ2-7, the V gene TRBV29-1; 11 bases map to TRBD1. Germline V lookup: CDR1 SQVTM, CDR2 ANQGSEA. The CDR3 is made up of 14 amino acids. After removal of 6 bases from V and 5 bases from J, the junction contained 9 bases not matched to a gene. In DNA form, the CDR3 reads TGCAGCGTCGCTCCGGGACAGGGGGGCAACGAGCAGTACTTC. The encoded protein is CSVAPGQGGNEQYF.

This clonotype has a count of ten or more. This chain joins TRBV4-1 and TRBJ1-2; D is possibly TRBD1 (5 bases). Germline assignment: CDR1 MGHRA and CDR2 YSYEKL. Trimming removed 1 base at V and 8 bases at J, with 11 bases between. This CDR3 has 13 amino acids. The DNA of the CDR3 is TGCGCCAGCAGCCAAGTTCAGGGTAGAGGCTACACCTTC. It is translated as CASSQVQGRGYTF.

The chain couples TRBV6-2 or TRBV6-3 to TRBJ2-3, with TRBD2 matching 8 bases. The CDR3 covers 16 residues. Germline V CDR1 and CDR2: MNHEY, SVGEGT. After removal of 6 bases from V and 5 bases from J, the junction contained 13 bases not matched to a gene. The CDR3 loop reads CASRELADVEVDTQYF. As DNA, the CDR3 is TGTGCCAGCAGGGAACTAGCGGATGTCGAGGTAGATACGCAGTATTTT.

This clonotype has a count of ten or more. The V call is TRBV5-6, the J call TRBJ2-3; 8 bases fit TRBD2. The CDR3 is made up of 14 amino acids. The germline gives CDR1 SGHDT, CDR2 YYEEEE. V was pared by 1 base and J by 11 bases, with 9 bases of the junction left unmatched. In DNA form, the CDR3 reads TGTGCCAGCAGCTTGTATAGCGGGGACGCACAGCAGTATTTT. Its translation: CASSLYSGDAQQYF. Filled out from reference TRBV5-6 and TRBJ2-3, the complete variable domain reads DAGVTQSPTHLIKTRGQQVTLRCSPKSGHDTVSWYQQALGQGPQFIFQYYEEEERQRGNFPDRFSGHQFPNYSSELNVNALLLGDSALYLCASSLYSGDAQQYFGPGTRLTVL.

This clonotype was observed a handful of times. V and J are TRBV24-1 and TRBJ2-2; D is unresolved. In germline, CDR1 is KGHDR, CDR2 SFDVKD. This CDR3 has 15 amino acids. The V end lost 3 bases, the J end lost 1 base, and 8 bases lay between the germline ends. As DNA, the CDR3 is TGTGCCACCAGTGATCCGCGGATGAACACCGGGGAGCTGTTTTTT. It yields the protein CATSDPRMNTGELFF.

There are many counts of this clonotype. The chain employs TRBV4-1 and TRBJ2-1, with 13 bases matching TRBD2. Unmatched junction bases numbered 11, after V lost 7 bases and J lost 5 bases. From germline, CDR1 is MGHRA and CDR2 YSYEKL. This CDR3 spans 17 amino acids. The CDR3 reads CASTPGLAGIRNNEQFF. For the CDR3, the DNA is TGCGCCAGCACCCCGGGACTAGCGGGAATAAGAAACAATGAGCAGTTCTTC.

This clonotype came up a few times. The chain has TRBV12-3 or TRBV12-4 and TRBJ1-1; 7 positions match TRBD1. The CDR3 totals 14 residues. The V segment lost 5 bases and the J segment 0 bases; nucleotides outside the gene matches: 3. The DNA of the CDR3 is TGTGCCAGCAGTCAGGGACAGCTGAACACTGAAGCTTTCTTT. Translated, it gives CASSQGQLNTEAFF.

This clonotype was counted a few times. The chain links TRBV7-8 to TRBJ2-7; 7 nucleotides match TRBD2. This CDR3 spans 15 amino acids. V shed 5 bases and J 5 bases; nucleotides not matched to a gene: 12. The germline CDR1 and CDR2 sequences are SGHVS and FQNEAQ. The DNA of the CDR3 is TGTGCCAGCAGCCTTAGCGGGCCCGTCAGAAACGAGCAGTACTTC. This encodes CASSLSGPVRNEQYF.

This clonotype was seen a handful of times. This sequence joins TRBV12-3 or TRBV12-4 and TRBJ2-1; 8 positions agree with TRBD2. The CDR3 is made up of 16 amino acids. The J segment lost 4 bases and the V segment lost 5 bases, leaving 10 bases of the junction unmatched. The CDR3 loop reads CASSPLGTSLYNEQFF. For the CDR3, the DNA is TGTGCCAGCAGTCCCCTGGGGACTAGTTTATACAATGAGCAGTTCTTC.

This clonotype showed up just a few times. The chain carries TRBV29-1 and TRBJ1-5, with 9 bases aligning to TRBD1. Germline CDR1 SQVTM, CDR2 ANQGSEA. Germline trimming cut 4 bases from V and 7 bases from J; bases unmatched to any gene: 8. The CDR3 covers 14 residues. As DNA, the CDR3 is TGCAGCGTTGTGGACAGGGGATGGGGGCAGCCCCAGCATTTT. Translating it yields CSVVDRGWGQPQHF.

This rearrangement joins TRBV4-1 to TRBJ1-1; D remains ambiguous. The CDR3 loop spans 17 amino acids. Germline V CDR1 and CDR2: MGHRA, YSYEKL. Deletions cut 1 base from V and 0 bases from J, with 15 bases between. The CDR3 region has the DNA TGCGCCAGCAGCCAAGGGGCGGGTGGCGGTGTGAACACTGAAGCTTTCTTT. Protein sequence: CASSQGAGGGVNTEAFF.

This clonotype was picked up many times. This chain connects TRBV12-3 or TRBV12-4 to TRBJ1-1; D unclear. The V end lost 6 bases, the J end lost 5 bases, and 16 bases lay between the germline ends. The CDR3 has 14 amino acids. The CDR3 region has the DNA TGTGCCAGCAGCTTATGGGGATTGGGAACTGAAGCTTTCTTT. As protein: CASSLWGLGTEAFF.

This clonotype has a handful of counts. The genes are TRBV12-3 or TRBV12-4 and TRBJ2-7; D remains unclear. With 8 bases removed from V and 1 base from J, the gap between germline ends came to 12 bases. The CDR3 covers 13 residues. In DNA form, the CDR3 reads TGTGCCAGCGGGTGGGCAGAGTCCTACGAGCAGTACTTC. Its translation is CASGWAESYEQYF.

This clonotype showed up just a few times. The V and J genes are TRBV11-2 and TRBJ1-1, with D maybe TRBD1 (5 bases). Germline-derived CDR1 and CDR2 are SGHAT and FQNNGV. V lost 7 bases, J lost 5 bases, and 17 bases lay in between. The CDR3 extends over 14 amino acids. The chain's CDR3 is CASKRGEPWTEAFF. As DNA, the CDR3 is TGTGCCAGCAAACGGGGGGAGCCGTGGACTGAAGCTTTCTTT.

In this sample, this clonotype turned up a few times. This chain uses TRBV9 with TRBJ2-7, with unresolved D. With 2 bases removed from V and 0 bases from J, the gap between germline ends came to 12 bases. From germline, CDR1 is SGDLS and CDR2 YYNGEE. This CDR3 spans 15 amino acids. DNA for the CDR3: TGTGCCAGCAGCGTCGGCGGAACGAGCTCCTACGAGCAGTACTTC. Translated, it gives CASSVGGTSSYEQYF.

This clonotype was observed a few times. The chain uses TRBV2 and TRBJ2-3; 13 nucleotides agree with TRBD2. The germline V gene has CDR1 SNHLY and CDR2 FYNNEI. This CDR3 is 18 amino acids long. Trimming cost V 2 bases and J 5 bases; bases outside gene matches: 10. The CDR3 reads CASSETGTSGIRGDTQYF. CDR3 nucleotides: TGTGCCAGCAGTGAAACGGGGACTAGCGGGATTCGGGGAGATACGCAGTATTTT.

This clonotype was observed many times. The gene calls are TRBV29-1 and TRBJ2-1; 10 bases match TRBD2. Germline-derived CDR1 and CDR2 are SQVTM and ANQGSEA. The CDR3 length is 13 residues. Losses at the gene ends were 6 bases for V and 6 bases for J; bases not matched to a gene: 5. CDR3 sequence: CSVGLADFNEQFF. CDR3 sequence (DNA): TGCAGCGTAGGACTAGCGGACTTCAATGAGCAGTTCTTC.

This clonotype has ten or more counts. The chain couples TRBV5-6 to TRBJ2-1; 10 bases align to TRBD2. The CDR3 is made up of 15 amino acids. Germline lookup yields CDR1 SGHDT and CDR2 YYEEEE. V lost 2 bases to trimming and J lost 9 bases; unmatched junction nucleotides: 8. The CDR3: CASSFGSGRASEQFF. CDR3 bases: TGTGCCAGCAGCTTCGGCAGCGGGAGGGCCTCTGAGCAGTTCTTC.

This clonotype showed up many times. Since a much larger clone is just one base distant, this may be a read error. This chain links TRBV15 with TRBJ1-5; D gene unclear. CDR1 is LNHNV, CDR2 YYDKDF, per germline (reference sequence). The CDR3 is made up of 12 amino acids. The CDR3 reads CATSGENQPQHF. CDR3 sequence (DNA): TGTGCCACCAGCGGAGAAAATCAGCCCCAGCATTTT. Variable domain in full (rest from reference TRBV15 and TRBJ1-5): DAMVIQNPRYQVTQFGKPVTLSCSQTLNHNVMYWYQQKSSQAPKLLFHYYDKDFNNEADTPDNFQSRRPNTSFCFLDIRSPGLGDTAMYLCATSGENQPQHFGDGTRLSIL.

This clonotype was seen many times. The chain has TRBV29-1 and TRBJ2-7; 7 nucleotides align to TRBD2. This CDR3 spans 15 amino acids. V lost 1 base and J lost 2; bases outside the gene matches: 8. Germline V gene sequence: CDR1 SQVTM, CDR2 ANQGSEA. The CDR3 DNA follows: TGCAGCGTTGAAGTTGCGGGAGTCCTAACCTACGAGCAGTACTTC. It translates to CSVEVAGVLTYEQYF.

This clonotype occurred a few times. The chain has TRBV28 and TRBJ2-1; maybe TRBD2 (6 bases). The CDR3 length is 11 residues. The V and J ends lost 11 bases and 9 bases respectively, with 14 bases between them. Germline V gives CDR1 MDHEN, CDR2 SYDVKM. The CDR3 DNA reads TGTGCCGAGGGAGGAGCTGGTGAGCAGTTCTTC. Translating it yields CAEGGAGEQFF. Complete variable domain (other parts from reference TRBV28 and TRBJ2-1): DVKVTQSSRYLVKRTGEKVFLECVQDMDHENMFWYRQDPGLGLRLIYFSYDVKMKEKGDIPEGYSVSREKKERFSLILESASTNQTSMYLCAEGGAGEQFFGPGTRLTVL.

This clonotype was detected only a few times. This chain connects TRBV20-1 to TRBJ2-5, with 9 bases identical to TRBD2. CDR1 DFQATT and CDR2 SNEGSKA come from the germline V gene (reference sequence). The CDR3 spans 18 residues. V was pared by 0 bases and J by 2 bases, with 13 bases of the junction left unmatched. The CDR3 nucleotides are TGCAGTGCTAGAGATACTTTCGCTAGCGGGATGGATCAAGAGACCCAGTACTTC. Encoded protein: CSARDTFASGMDQETQYF.

This clonotype was seen a few times. The J gene is TRBJ2-3, the V gene TRBV18, with 9 positions matching TRBD1. Germline-derived CDR1 and CDR2 are KGHSH and LQKENI. The CDR3 is made up of 15 amino acids. The V and J ends lost 6 bases and 5 bases, in that order; junction bases with no gene match: 9. For the CDR3, the DNA is TGTGCCAGCTCTAATACAGGGGGCGCGGGAGATACGCAGTATTTT. Its translation is CASSNTGGAGDTQYF.

Comments on this clonotype: The junction and the germline gene differ at one end; a read error may be behind it. The CDR3 DNA reads TGTGCTAGCAGCTCACTTATCACCGGGGAGCTGTTTTTT. It yields the protein CASSSLITGELFF. This chain uses TRBV7-7 with TRBJ2-2; D gene ambiguous. The CDR3 has 13 amino acids. CDR1 SSHAT and CDR2 FNYEAQ come from the germline V gene (reference sequence).

V usage is TRBV2 and J usage is TRBJ2-1, with 7 bases identical to TRBD2. CDR3 length: 17 amino acids. Germline CDR1 SNHLY, CDR2 FYNNEI. Trimming removed 6 bases from V and 7 bases from J; junction bases left unmatched: 18. The DNA for the CDR3 is TGTGCCAGCAGGGCCCCGGGCGCGGGAGAGTTATGGAATGAGCAGTTCTTC. Translating gives CASRAPGAGELWNEQFF.

This clonotype was seen a handful of times. The chain has TRBV29-1 and TRBJ2-7; TRBD1 aligns across 11 bases. The germline V gene has CDR1 SQVTM and CDR2 ANQGSEA. The CDR3 covers 20 residues. With 4 bases clipped from V and 3 bases from J, the junction kept 23 bases outside the gene matches. Here the CDR3 reads CSVVWPTGTGGSRGSYEQYF. The DNA for the CDR3 is TGCAGCGTTGTCTGGCCAACCGGGACAGGGGGTTCCCGGGGGAGCTACGAGCAGTACTTC.